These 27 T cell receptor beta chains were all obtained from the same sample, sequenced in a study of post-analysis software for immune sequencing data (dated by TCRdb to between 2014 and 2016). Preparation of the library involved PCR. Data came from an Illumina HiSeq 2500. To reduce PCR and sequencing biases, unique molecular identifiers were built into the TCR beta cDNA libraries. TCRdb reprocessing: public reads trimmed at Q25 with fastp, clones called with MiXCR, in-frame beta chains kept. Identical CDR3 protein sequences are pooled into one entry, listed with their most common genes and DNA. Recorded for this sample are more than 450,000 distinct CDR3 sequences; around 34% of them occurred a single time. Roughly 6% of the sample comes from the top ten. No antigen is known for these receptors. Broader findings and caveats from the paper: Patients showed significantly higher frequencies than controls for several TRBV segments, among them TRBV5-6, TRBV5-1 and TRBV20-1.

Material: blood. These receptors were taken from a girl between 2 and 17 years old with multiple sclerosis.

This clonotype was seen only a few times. DNA of the CDR3: TGCGCCAGCAGCCCACAAAGTTCAACGGGGACAGATACGCAGTATTTT. This codes for CASSPQSSTGTDTQYF. The chain uses TRBV4-1 and TRBJ2-3; the D gene is possibly TRBD2 (5 bases). V was cut by 4 bases and J by 3 bases, with 17 bases left in between. The V gene's germline CDR1 is MGHRA and CDR2 YSYEKL. The CDR3 has 16 amino acids.

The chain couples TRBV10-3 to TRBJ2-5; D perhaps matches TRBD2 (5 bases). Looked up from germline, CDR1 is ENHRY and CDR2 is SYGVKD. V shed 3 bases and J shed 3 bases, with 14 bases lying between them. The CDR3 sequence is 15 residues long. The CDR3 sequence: CAISEEGTREETQYF. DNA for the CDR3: TGTGCCATCAGTGAAGAGGGTACGAGGGAAGAGACCCAGTACTTC.

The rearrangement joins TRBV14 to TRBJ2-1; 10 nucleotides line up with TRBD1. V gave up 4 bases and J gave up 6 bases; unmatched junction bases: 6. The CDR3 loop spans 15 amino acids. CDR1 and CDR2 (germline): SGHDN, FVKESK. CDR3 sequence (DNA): TGTGCCAGCAGCCCAGACAGGGGGCTAGTCAATGAGCAGTTCTTC. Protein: CASSPDRGLVNEQFF.

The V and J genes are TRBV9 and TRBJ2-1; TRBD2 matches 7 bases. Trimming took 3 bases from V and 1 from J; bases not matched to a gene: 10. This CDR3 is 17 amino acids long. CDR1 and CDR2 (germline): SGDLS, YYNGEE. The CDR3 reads CASSARGRGGSYNEQFF. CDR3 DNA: TGTGCCAGCAGCGCCCGAGGGAGGGGTGGGTCCTACAATGAGCAGTTCTTC.

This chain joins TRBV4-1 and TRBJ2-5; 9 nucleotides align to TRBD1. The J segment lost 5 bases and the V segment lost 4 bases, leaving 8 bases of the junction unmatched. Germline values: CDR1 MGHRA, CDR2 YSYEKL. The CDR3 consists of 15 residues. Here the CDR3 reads CASSLSGQGWETQYF. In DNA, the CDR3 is TGCGCCAGCAGCCTTTCGGGACAGGGATGGGAGACCCAGTACTTC.

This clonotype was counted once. The CDR3 spells CSVAERGDYSPLHF. CDR3 DNA sequence: TGCAGCGTTGCTGAGAGGGGGGACTATTCACCCCTCCACTTT. The chain recombines TRBV29-1 with TRBJ1-6; maybe TRBD1 (6 bases). The V gene's germline CDR1 is SQVTM and CDR2 ANQGSEA. The CDR3 has 14 amino acids. Trimming removed 4 bases at V and 8 bases at J, with 15 bases between.

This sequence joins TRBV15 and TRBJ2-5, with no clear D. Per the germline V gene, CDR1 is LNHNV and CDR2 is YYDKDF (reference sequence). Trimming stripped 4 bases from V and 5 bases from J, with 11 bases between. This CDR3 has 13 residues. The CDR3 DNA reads TGTGCCACCAGCACGTCGGCTCGGGAGACCCAGTACTTC. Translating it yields CATSTSARETQYF.

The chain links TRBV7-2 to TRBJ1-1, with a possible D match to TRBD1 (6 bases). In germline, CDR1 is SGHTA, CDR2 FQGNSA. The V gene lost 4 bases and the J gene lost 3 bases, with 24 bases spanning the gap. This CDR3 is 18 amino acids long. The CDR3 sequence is CASSWGRRSTLADTEAFF. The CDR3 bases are TGTGCCAGCAGCTGGGGGCGGCGGAGCACCCTAGCAGACACTGAAGCTTTCTTT.

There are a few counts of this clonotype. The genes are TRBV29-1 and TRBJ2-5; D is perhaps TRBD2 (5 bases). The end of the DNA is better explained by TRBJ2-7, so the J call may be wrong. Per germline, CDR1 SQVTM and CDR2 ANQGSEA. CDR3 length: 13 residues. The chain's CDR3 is CSVGDRGSYEQYF. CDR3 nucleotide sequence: TGCAGCGTTGGAGATCGGGGAAGTTACGAGCAGTACTTC.

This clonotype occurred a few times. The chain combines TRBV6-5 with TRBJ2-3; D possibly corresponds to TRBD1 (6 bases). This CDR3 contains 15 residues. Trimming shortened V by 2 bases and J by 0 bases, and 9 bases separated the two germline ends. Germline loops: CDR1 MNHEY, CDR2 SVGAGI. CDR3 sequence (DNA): TGTGCCAGCAGTTACATGGGGGCTAGCACAGATACGCAGTATTTT. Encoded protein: CASSYMGASTDTQYF.

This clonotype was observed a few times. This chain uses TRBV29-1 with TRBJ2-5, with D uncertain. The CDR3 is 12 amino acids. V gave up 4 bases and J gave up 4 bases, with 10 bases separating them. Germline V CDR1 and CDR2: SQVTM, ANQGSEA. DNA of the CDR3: TGCAGCGTTGCTGGCAGCGCAGAGACCCAGTACTTC. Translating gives CSVAGSAETQYF.

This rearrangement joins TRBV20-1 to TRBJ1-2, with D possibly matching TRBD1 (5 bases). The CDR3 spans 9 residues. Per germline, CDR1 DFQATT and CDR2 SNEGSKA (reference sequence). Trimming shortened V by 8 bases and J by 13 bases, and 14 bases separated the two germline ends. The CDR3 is CSTAGTGTF. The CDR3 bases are TGCAGTACGGCCGGGACCGGCACCTTC.

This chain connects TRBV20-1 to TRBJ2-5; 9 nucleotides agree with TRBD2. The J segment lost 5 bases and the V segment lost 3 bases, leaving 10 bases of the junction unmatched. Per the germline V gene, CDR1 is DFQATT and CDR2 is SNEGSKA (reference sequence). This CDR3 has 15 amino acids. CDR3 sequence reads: CSASGLRGGPETQYF. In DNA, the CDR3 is TGCAGTGCTAGTGGCTTGCGGGGGGGCCCGGAGACCCAGTACTTC.

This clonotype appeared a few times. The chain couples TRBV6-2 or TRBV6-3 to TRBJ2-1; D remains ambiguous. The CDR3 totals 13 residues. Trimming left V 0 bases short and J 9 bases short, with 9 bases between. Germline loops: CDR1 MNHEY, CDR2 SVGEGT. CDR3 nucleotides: TGTGCCAGCAGTTACTCGACTCCGGGTGAGCAGTTCTTC. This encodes CASSYSTPGEQFF.

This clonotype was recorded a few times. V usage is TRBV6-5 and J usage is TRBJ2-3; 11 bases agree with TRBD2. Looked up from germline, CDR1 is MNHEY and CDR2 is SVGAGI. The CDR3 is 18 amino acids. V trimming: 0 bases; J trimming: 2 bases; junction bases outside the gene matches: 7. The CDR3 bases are TGTGCCAGCAGTTACTCTGGGCTAGCGGGGGGAAACACAGATACGCAGTATTTT. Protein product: CASSYSGLAGGNTDTQYF.

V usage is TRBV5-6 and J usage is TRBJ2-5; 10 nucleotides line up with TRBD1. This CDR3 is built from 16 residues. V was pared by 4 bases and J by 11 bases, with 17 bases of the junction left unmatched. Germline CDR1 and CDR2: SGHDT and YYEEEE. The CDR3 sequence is CASSGTGTGVYNEQYF. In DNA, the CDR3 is TGTGCCAGCAGCGGCACCGGGACAGGGGTGTACAATGAGCAGTACTTC.

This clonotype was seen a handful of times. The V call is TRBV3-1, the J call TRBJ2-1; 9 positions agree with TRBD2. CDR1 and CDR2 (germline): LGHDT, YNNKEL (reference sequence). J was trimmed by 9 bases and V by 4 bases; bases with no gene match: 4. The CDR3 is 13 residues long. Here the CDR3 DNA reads TGTGCCAGCAGCCGCGGGACTAGCATTGAGCAGTTCTTC. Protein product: CASSRGTSIEQFF.

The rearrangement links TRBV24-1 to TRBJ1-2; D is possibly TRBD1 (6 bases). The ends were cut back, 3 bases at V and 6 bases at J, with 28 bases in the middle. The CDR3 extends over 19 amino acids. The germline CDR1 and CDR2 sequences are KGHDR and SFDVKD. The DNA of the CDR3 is TGTGCCACCAGTGATGACGTTCTGCGACAGGACCGCGATGGTAATGGCTACACCTTC. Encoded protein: CATSDDVLRQDRDGNGYTF.

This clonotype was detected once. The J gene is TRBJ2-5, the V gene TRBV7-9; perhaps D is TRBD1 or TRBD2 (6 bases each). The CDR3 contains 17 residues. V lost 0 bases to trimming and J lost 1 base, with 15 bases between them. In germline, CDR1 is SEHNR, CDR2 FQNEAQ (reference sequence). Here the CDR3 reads CASSLAIFRGGQETQYF. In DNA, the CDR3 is TGTGCCAGCAGCTTAGCGATCTTCAGGGGAGGCCAAGAGACCCAGTACTTC.

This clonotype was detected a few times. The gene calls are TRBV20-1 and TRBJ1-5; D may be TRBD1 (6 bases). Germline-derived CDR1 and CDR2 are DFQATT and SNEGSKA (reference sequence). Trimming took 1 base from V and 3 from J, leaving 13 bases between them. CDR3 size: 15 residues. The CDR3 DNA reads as TGCAGTGCTAGAGTCAGGGGCTCGGTCAATCAGCCCCAGCATTTT. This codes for CSARVRGSVNQPQHF.

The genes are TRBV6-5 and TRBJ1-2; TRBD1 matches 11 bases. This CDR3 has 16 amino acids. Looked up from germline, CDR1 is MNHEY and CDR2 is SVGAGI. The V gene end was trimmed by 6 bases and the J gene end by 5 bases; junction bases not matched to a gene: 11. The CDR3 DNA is TGTGCCAGCAGCTACAAGTGGACAGGGGGCTCTTATGGCTACACCTTC. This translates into CASSYKWTGGSYGYTF.

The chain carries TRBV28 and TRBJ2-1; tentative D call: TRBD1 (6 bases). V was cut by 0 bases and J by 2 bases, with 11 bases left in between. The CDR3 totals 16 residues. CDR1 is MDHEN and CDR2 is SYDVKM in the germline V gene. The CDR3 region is CASSLWAGDTYNEQFF. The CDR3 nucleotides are TGTGCCAGCAGTTTATGGGCAGGGGATACCTACAATGAGCAGTTCTTC.

The CDR3 coding sequence is TGTGCCACCAGCAGAAGGTCCCTTGCCCTCAATGAGCAGTTCTTC. It translates to CATSRRSLALNEQFF. J is TRBJ2-1 and V is TRBV15; D gene ambiguous. This CDR3 is built from 15 residues. Trimming took 2 bases from V and 6 from J, leaving 14 bases between them. Germline V gene sequence: CDR1 LNHNV, CDR2 YYDKDF (reference sequence).

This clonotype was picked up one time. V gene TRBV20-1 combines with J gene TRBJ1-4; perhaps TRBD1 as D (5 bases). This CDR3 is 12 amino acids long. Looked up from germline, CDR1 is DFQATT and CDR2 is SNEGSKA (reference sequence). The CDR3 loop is CGRSGTDEKLFF. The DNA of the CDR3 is TGCGGTCGAAGCGGGACTGATGAAAAACTGTTTTTT.

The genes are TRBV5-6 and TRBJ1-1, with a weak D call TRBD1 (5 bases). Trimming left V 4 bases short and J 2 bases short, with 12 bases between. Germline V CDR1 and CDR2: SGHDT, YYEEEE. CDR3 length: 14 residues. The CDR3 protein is CASSAGLPNTEAFF. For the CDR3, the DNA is TGTGCCAGCAGCGCGGGACTTCCTAACACTGAAGCTTTCTTT.

The CDR3 DNA follows: TGTGCCACCAGCAGAGGCGTGGGGTTTTACGAGCAGTACTTC. Translation gives CATSRGVGFYEQYF. This sequence joins TRBV15 and TRBJ2-7; no clear D. Trimming took 1 base from V and 4 from J, leaving 11 bases between them. CDR1 and CDR2 (germline): LNHNV, YYDKDF (reference sequence). The CDR3 totals 14 residues.

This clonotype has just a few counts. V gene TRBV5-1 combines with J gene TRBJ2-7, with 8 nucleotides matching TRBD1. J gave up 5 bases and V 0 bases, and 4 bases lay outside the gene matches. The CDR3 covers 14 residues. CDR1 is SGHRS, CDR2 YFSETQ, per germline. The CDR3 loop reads CASSLGQGTHEQYF. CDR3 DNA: TGCGCCAGCAGCTTGGGACAGGGGACCCACGAGCAGTACTTC.